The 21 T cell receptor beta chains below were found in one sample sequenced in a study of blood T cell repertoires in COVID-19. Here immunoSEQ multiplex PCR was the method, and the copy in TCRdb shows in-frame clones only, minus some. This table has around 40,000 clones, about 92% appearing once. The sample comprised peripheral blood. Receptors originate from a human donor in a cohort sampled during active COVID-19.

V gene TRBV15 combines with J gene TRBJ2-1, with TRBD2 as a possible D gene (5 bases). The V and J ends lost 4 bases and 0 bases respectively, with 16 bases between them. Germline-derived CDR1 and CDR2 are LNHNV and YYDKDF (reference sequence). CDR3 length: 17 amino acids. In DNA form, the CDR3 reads TGTGCCACCAGCACGGAGGTCCCGTGGGGCTCCTACAATGAGCAGTTCTTC. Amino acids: CATSTEVPWGSYNEQFF. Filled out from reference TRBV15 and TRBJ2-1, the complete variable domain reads DAMVIQNPRYQVTQFGKPVTLSCSQTLNHNVMYWYQQKSSQAPKLLFHYYDKDFNNEADTPDNFQSRRPNTSFCFLDIRSPGLGDTAMYLCATSTEVPWGSYNEQFFGPGTRLTVL.

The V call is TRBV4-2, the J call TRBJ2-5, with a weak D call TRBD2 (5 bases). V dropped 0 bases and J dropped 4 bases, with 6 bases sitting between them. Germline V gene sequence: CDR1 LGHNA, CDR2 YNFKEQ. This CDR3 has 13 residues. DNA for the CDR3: TGTGCCAGCAGCCAAGATGGAGGAGAGACCCAGTACTTC. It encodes CASSQDGGETQYF.

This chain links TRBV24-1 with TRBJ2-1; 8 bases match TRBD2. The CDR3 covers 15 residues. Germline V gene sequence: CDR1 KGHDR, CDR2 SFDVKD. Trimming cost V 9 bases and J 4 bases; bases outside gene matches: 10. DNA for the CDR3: TGTGCCACCGCCCAGAGTAGCGGGGCATACAATGAGCAGTTCTTC. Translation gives CATAQSSGAYNEQFF.

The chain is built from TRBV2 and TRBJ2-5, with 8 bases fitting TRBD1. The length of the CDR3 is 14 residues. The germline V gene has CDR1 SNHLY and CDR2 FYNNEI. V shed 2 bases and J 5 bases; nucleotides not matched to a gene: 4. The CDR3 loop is CASSEQGAFETQYF. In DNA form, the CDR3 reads TGTGCCAGCAGTGAACAGGGGGCTTTCGAGACCCAGTACTTC.

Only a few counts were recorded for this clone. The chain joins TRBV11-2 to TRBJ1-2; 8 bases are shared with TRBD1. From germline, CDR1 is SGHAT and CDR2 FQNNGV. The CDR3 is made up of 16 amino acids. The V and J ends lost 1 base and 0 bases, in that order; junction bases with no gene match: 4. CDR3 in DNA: TGTGCCAGCAGCTTAGGACGGACAGGGCCTAACTATGGCTACACCTTC. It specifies CASSLGRTGPNYGYTF.

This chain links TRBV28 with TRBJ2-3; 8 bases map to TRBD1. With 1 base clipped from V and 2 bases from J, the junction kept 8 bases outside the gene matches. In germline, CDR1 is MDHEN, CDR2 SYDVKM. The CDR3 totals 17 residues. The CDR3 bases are TGTGCCAGCAGTTTATTGGGCGCGGGACAGGACACAGATACGCAGTATTTT. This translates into CASSLLGAGQDTDTQYF.

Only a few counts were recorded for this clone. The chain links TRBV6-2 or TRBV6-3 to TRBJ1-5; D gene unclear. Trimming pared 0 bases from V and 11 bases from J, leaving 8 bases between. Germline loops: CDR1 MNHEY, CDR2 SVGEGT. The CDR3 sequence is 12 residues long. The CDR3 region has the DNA TGTGCCAGCAGTTACTCGATACAATCCCAGCATTTT. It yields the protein CASSYSIQSQHF.

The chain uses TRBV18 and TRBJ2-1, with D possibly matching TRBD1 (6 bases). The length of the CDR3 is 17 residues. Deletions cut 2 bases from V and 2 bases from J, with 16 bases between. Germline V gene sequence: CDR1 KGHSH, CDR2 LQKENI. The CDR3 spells CASSPRDPGQPYNEQFF. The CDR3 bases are TGTGCCAGCTCACCAAGAGATCCGGGACAACCCTACAATGAGCAGTTCTTC. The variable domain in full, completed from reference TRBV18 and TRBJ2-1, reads NAGVMQNPRHLVRRRGQEARLRCSPMKGHSHVYWYRQLPEEGLKFMVYLQKENIIDESGMPKERFSAEFPKEGPSILRIQQVVRGDSAAYFCASSPRDPGQPYNEQFFGPGTRLTVL.

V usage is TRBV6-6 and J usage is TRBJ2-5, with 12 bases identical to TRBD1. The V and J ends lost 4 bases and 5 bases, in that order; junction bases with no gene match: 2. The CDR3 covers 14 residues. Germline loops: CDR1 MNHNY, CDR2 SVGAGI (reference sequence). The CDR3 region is CASSWDRGLETQYF. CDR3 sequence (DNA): TGTGCCAGCAGTTGGGACAGGGGGCTGGAGACCCAGTACTTC.

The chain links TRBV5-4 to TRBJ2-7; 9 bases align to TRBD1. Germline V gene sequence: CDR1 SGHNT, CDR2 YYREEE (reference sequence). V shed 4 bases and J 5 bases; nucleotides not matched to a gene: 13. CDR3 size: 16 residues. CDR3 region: CASSPSPGQGSHEQYF. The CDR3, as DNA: TGTGCCAGCAGCCCCTCCCCAGGACAGGGGTCCCACGAGCAGTACTTC.

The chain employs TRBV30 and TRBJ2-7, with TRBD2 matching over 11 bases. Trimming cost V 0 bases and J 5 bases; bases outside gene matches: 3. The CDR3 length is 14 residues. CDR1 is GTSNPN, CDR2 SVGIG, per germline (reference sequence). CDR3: CAWSVLAGDNEQYF. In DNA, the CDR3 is TGTGCCTGGAGTGTACTAGCGGGAGATAACGAGCAGTACTTC.

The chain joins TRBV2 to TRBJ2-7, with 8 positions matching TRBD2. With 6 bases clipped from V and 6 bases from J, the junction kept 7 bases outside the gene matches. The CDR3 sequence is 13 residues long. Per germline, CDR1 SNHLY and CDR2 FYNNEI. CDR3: CASSGGEWSEQYF. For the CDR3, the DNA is TGTGCCAGCAGCGGGGGGGAATGGAGCGAGCAGTACTTC.

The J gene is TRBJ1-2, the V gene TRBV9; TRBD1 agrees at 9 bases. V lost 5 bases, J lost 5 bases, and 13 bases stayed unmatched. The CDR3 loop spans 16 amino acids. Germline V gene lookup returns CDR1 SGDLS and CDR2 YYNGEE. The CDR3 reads CASRGTGIGRIYGYTF. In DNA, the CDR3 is TGTGCCAGCAGAGGGACAGGGATCGGTAGGATTTATGGCTACACCTTC.

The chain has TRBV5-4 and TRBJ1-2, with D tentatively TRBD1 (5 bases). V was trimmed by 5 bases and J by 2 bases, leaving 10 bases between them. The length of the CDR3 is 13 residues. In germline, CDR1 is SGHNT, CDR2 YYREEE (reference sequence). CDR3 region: CASRTGGNYGYTF. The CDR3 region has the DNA TGTGCCAGCAGAACGGGGGGGAACTATGGCTACACCTTC.

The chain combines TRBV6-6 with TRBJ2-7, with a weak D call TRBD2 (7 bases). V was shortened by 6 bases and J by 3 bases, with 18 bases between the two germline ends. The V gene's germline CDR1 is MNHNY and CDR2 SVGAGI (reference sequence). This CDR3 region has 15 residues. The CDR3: CASSWGEGGFYEQYF. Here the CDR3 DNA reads TGTGCCAGCAGCTGGGGGGAGGGGGGCTTCTACGAGCAGTACTTC.

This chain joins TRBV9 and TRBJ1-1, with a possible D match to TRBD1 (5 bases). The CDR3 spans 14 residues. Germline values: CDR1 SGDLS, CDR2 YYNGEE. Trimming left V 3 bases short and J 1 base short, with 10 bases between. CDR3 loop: CASSDWGTNTEAFF. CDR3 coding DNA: TGTGCCAGCAGCGACTGGGGCACGAACACTGAAGCTTTCTTT.

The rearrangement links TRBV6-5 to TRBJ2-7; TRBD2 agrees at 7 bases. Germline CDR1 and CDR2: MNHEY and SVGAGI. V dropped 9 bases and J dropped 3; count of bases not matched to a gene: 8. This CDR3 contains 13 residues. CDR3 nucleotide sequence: TGTGCCAGTACAAGCGGGACTGACTACGAGCAGTACTTC. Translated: CASTSGTDYEQYF.

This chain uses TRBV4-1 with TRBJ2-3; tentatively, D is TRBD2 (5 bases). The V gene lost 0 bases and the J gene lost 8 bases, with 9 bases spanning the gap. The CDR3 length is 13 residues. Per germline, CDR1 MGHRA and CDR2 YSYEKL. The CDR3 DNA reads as TGCGCCAGCAGCCAAGAGGGAGTTGGTACGCAGTATTTT. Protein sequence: CASSQEGVGTQYF.

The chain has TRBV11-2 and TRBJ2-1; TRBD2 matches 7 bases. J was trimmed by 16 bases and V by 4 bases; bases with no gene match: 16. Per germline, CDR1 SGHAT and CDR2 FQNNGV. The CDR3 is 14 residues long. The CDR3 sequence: CASSSHAGGERGFF. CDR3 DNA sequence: TGTGCCAGCAGCTCCCATGCTGGGGGGGAAAGGGGATTCTTC.

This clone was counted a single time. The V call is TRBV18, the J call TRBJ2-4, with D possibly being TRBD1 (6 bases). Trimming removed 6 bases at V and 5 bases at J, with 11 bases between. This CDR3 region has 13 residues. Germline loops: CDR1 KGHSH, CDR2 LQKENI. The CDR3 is CASSRAGENIQYF. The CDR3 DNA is TGTGCCAGCTCGCGGGCAGGGGAAAACATTCAGTACTTC.

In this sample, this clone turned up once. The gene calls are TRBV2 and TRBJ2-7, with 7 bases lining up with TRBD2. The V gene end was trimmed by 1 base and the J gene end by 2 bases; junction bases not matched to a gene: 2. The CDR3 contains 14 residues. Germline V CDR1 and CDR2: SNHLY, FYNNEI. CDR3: CASSEGGTTYEQYF. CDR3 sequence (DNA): TGTGCCAGCAGTGAAGGCGGGACTACCTACGAGCAGTACTTC.